This passage covers 17 T cell receptor beta chains from one sample sequenced in a study of T cells in Graves' hyperthyroidism and ophthalmopathy. Amplification yielded TCR beta CDR3 regions, with RNA transcripts as the source. HTBI primers were employed in a first-round RT-PCR of the TCR CDR3. TCRdb itself ran the multiplex PCR reads through MiXCR, one entry per CDR3 protein. The sample holds some 370,000 distinct CDR3 sequences; around 15% are singletons and the top ten take 28%. Source material: blood. These receptors all come from a man aged 45-65 years with Graves' ophthalmopathy.

The table lists this clonotype with a few counts. The chain is built from TRBV10-3 and TRBJ2-1, with D perhaps TRBD2 (5 bases). The CDR3 consists of 16 residues. Germline V CDR1 and CDR2: ENHRY, SYGVKD. V was clipped by 4 bases and J by 2 bases, with 15 bases between them. The CDR3 nucleotides are TGTGCCATCAGTGCGTCACTAGACACCACCTACAATGAGCAGTTCTTC. This gives the protein CAISASLDTTYNEQFF.

Only a few counts were recorded for this clonotype. CDR3 residues: CAISEGGVSYNEQFF. The CDR3, as DNA: TGTGCCATCAGTGAAGGTGGGGTCTCCTACAATGAGCAGTTCTTC. The rearrangement links TRBV10-3 to TRBJ2-1; D remains unclear. Germline loops: CDR1 ENHRY, CDR2 SYGVKD. The CDR3 extends over 15 amino acids. V was pared by 3 bases and J by 0 bases, with 9 bases between.

This clonotype was observed a few times. The chain uses TRBV13 and TRBJ1-6; 7 bases map to TRBD1. The CDR3 has 15 residues. The germline V gene has CDR1 PRHDT and CDR2 FYEKMQ (reference sequence). The V and J ends lost 5 bases and 5 bases, in that order; junction bases with no gene match: 6. The CDR3 region is CASSLGDRDNSPLHF. In DNA, the CDR3 is TGTGCCAGCAGCCTTGGGGACAGAGATAATTCACCCCTCCACTTT.

The sample holds many counts of this clonotype. This chain connects TRBV10-3 to TRBJ2-1; 12 positions match TRBD2. J lost 4 bases, V lost 0 bases, and 19 bases had no gene match. Looked up from germline, CDR1 is ENHRY and CDR2 is SYGVKD. This CDR3 region has 22 residues. The CDR3 bases are TGTGCCATCAGTGAGTCGATTAGTTTACCGCCCAAGACTAGCGGGAGTTACAATGAGCAGTTCTTC. Protein: CAISESISLPPKTSGSYNEQFF.

The J gene is TRBJ1-1, the V gene TRBV19; D possibly corresponds to TRBD1 (5 bases). The V end lost 5 bases, the J end lost 4 bases, and 23 bases lay between the germline ends. Germline values: CDR1 LNHDA, CDR2 SQIVND (reference sequence). There are 17 residues in the CDR3. The CDR3 nucleotides read TGTGCCAGTAGTGAGGCCAGTCGAGGGATTAGGGGCACTGAAGCTTTCTTT. The encoded protein is CASSEASRGIRGTEAFF.

This clonotype has ten or more counts. The chain carries TRBV7-2 and TRBJ2-5, with 9 bases identical to TRBD2. V lost 3 bases to trimming and J lost 5 bases; unmatched junction nucleotides: 10. Per germline, CDR1 SGHTA and CDR2 FQGNSA. This CDR3 comprises 16 residues. The CDR3 bases are TGTGCCAGCAGCTTGGGCCTAGCGGGATCGGGTGAGACCCAGTACTTC. As protein: CASSLGLAGSGETQYF.

V usage is TRBV20-1 and J usage is TRBJ2-7; D gene ambiguous. Germline V lookup: CDR1 DFQATT, CDR2 SNEGSKA (reference sequence). This CDR3 is built from 14 residues. The V and J ends lost 4 bases and 2 bases respectively, with 15 bases between them. The CDR3 DNA reads as TGCAGTGCTACGGCTCTCCGGGCGACCTACGAGCAGTACTTC. This gives the protein CSATALRATYEQYF.

This clonotype was counted at least ten times. One junction end disagrees with the germline gene, perhaps due to a read error. The rearrangement uses TRBV2 and TRBJ1-5; 9 bases are a match to TRBD1. Germline lookup yields CDR1 SNHLY and CDR2 FYNNEI. This CDR3 is built from 12 residues. The CDR3 DNA reads as TGTGCCAGCAGTGAAACGGGGACAGGGTGGGATTTT. Its protein is CASSETGTGWDF.

The V gene is TRBV18, the J gene TRBJ2-7; 12 bases line up with TRBD2. Trimming cost V 6 bases and J 7 bases; bases outside gene matches: 16. Germline CDR1 and CDR2: KGHSH and LQKENI. This CDR3 region has 17 residues. In nucleotides, the CDR3 is TGTGCCAGCTCCAACCTCGGCACTAGCGGGAGGTTGATGGAGCAGTACTTC. Amino acid sequence: CASSNLGTSGRLMEQYF.

At least ten counts were recorded for this clonotype. J is TRBJ2-1 and V is TRBV11-2; 8 bases fit TRBD2. This CDR3 region has 15 residues. CDR1 SGHAT and CDR2 FQNNGV come from the germline V gene. With 4 bases clipped from V and 2 bases from J, the junction kept 4 bases outside the gene matches. The CDR3 loop reads CASSSGTRPYNEQFF. In nucleotides, the CDR3 is TGTGCCAGCAGCTCTGGGACTAGACCCTACAATGAGCAGTTCTTC.

This chain connects TRBV20-1 to TRBJ2-2, with D unclear. Looked up from germline, CDR1 is DFQATT and CDR2 is SNEGSKA (reference sequence). Trimming pared 5 bases from V and 5 bases from J, leaving 21 bases between. The CDR3 totals 16 residues. CDR3: CSAHDDRVLGTGELFF. For the CDR3, the DNA is TGCAGTGCTCACGACGACCGGGTCCTAGGGACCGGGGAGCTGTTTTTT.

The V and J genes are TRBV27 and TRBJ2-5; perhaps TRBD1 as D (6 bases). Trimming shortened V by 2 bases and J by 2 bases, and 12 bases separated the two germline ends. This CDR3 region has 15 residues. Looked up from germline, CDR1 is MNHEY and CDR2 is SMNVEV (reference sequence). CDR3 protein: CASSLLRGGQETQYF. The CDR3 bases are TGTGCCAGCAGTTTACTAAGAGGGGGACAAGAGACCCAGTACTTC.

This clonotype has a count of ten or more. The chain carries TRBV6-1 and TRBJ1-2; 7 bases are a match to TRBD1. With V trimmed by 5 bases and J by 5 bases, 17 bases remained unmatched. Germline-derived CDR1 and CDR2 are MNHNS and SASEGT. The CDR3 has 17 amino acids. Here the CDR3 reads CASSKQGNRQRGYGYTF. The CDR3 nucleotides are TGTGCCAGCAGTAAACAGGGGAATCGACAGAGGGGATATGGCTACACCTTC.

This clonotype was recorded at least ten times. CDR3 DNA sequence: TGCAGTGCTAAATTGGATCGTAGAGCGGGAGTCTACAATGAGCAGTTCTTC. Its protein product is CSAKLDRRAGVYNEQFF. The V gene is TRBV20-1, the J gene TRBJ2-1; 8 bases are a match to TRBD2. CDR3 length: 17 residues. Trimming cost V 4 bases and J 3 bases; bases outside gene matches: 14. The germline gives CDR1 DFQATT, CDR2 SNEGSKA (reference sequence).

In this sample, this clonotype turned up a few times. The J gene is TRBJ1-1, the V gene TRBV20-1, with 9 bases aligning to TRBD1. There are 12 residues in the CDR3. V lost 6 bases and J lost 5; bases outside the gene matches: 4. Germline-derived CDR1 and CDR2 are DFQATT and SNEGSKA (reference sequence). This CDR3 reads CSATDRGTEAFF. The CDR3 DNA sequence: TGCAGTGCGACGGACAGGGGAACTGAAGCTTTCTTT.

This clonotype was seen a handful of times. V usage is TRBV5-1 and J usage is TRBJ2-5; D is uncertain. The ends were cut back, 4 bases at V and 3 bases at J, with 16 bases in the middle. In germline, CDR1 is SGHRS, CDR2 YFSETQ. There are 15 residues in the CDR3. CDR3 nucleotides: TGCGCCAGCAGCCCTGCAGGCGTGAATAAAGAGACCCAGTACTTC. It codes for CASSPAGVNKETQYF.

This clonotype was counted ten times or more. The chain employs TRBV10-3 and TRBJ1-3; D gene unclear. Germline CDR1 reads ENHRY; CDR2 reads SYGVKD. This CDR3 has 17 amino acids. V shed 2 bases and J shed 0 bases, with 14 bases lying between them. The CDR3 bases are TGTGCCATCAGTGAGGACTCGGGCCAGACCTCTGGAAACACCATATATTTT. Translating gives CAISEDSGQTSGNTIYF.